This T cell receptor (beta chain) comes out of a study of shared clonotypes between healthy human individuals. Study context: The composition of the donors was a couple of women and a few men aged 18 to 49.

Researchers partitioned CD4+ cells into CD45RA+ naive and CD45RA-negative memory subsets. Deep-level assay runs were performed. Using around 180 ng DNA, some 30,000 T cell genomes, the sorted-subset replicate PCRs were run. The assay was immunoSEQ multiplex PCR, and TCRdb's table has in-frame clones only and misses some. The table has some 660,000 clones, around three quarters seen once. The CDR3 contains 17 residues. V was trimmed by 4 bases and J by 6 bases, leaving 25 bases between them. Germline V gene sequence: CDR1 SGHDT, CDR2 YYEEEE. The gene calls are TRBV5-6 and TRBJ1-2, with D possibly being TRBD1 (5 bases). The sequenced material came from memory CD4+ T cells sorted from blood. Stated subset: CD45RA-negative fraction. The origin of this receptor is a woman in her 30s in good health. CDR3 sequence: CASSQKPPSVGLNGYTF. The CDR3 DNA follows: TGTGCCAGCAGCCAAAAACCGCCCTCGGTGGGGCTGAATGGCTACACCTTC.